The present T cell receptor beta chain was sequenced within a study of blood T cell repertoires in COVID-19. Overall study: Sample material is recorded as cDNA or gDNA derived from T cells, B-cell-depleted T cells, or PBMCs.

CDR1 and CDR2 (germline): MNHEY, SMNVEV (reference sequence). V trimming: 9 bases; J trimming: 3 bases; junction bases outside the gene matches: 13. The CDR3 contains 16 residues. Study processing details: Cell counts per sample came from amplifying reference gene primers. Sequenced by immunoSEQ multiplex PCR; TCRdb stores in-frame clones only, minus some. Clonal size and the V and J genes are those of that table, whereas D and trimming came from the DNA. The table lists about 280,000 clones, 65% to 90% of them singletons. The sequenced sample was peripheral blood. The gene calls are TRBV27 and TRBJ1-1, with TRBD1 matching 10 bases. The receptor's source is a man aged 45-65 years with active or convalescent COVID-19. The CDR3 region has the DNA TGTGCCAGTCATCTTCCGGGACAGGGGCCCCACACTGAAGCTTTCTTT. This codes for CASHLPGQGPHTEAFF.